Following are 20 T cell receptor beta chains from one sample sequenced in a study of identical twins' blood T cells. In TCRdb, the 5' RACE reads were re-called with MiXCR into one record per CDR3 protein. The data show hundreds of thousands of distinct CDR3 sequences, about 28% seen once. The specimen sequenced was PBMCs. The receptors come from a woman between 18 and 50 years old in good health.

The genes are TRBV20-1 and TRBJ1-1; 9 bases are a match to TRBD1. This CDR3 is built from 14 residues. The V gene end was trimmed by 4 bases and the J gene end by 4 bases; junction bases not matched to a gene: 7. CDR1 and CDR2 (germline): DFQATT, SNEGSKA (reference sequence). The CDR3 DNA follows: TGCAGTGCTACTCCCGGGACAGGGATCACTGAAGCTTTCTTT. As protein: CSATPGTGITEAFF.

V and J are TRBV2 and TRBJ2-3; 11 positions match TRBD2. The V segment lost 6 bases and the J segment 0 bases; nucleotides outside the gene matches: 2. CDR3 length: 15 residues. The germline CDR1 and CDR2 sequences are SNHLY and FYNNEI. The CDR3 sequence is CASRTSGASTDTQYF. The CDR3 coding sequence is TGTGCCAGCAGGACTAGCGGGGCTAGCACAGATACGCAGTATTTT.

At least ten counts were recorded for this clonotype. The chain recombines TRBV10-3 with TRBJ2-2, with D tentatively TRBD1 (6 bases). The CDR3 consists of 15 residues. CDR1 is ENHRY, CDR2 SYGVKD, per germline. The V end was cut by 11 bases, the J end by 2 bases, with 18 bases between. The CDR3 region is CAVRIGQFNTGELFF. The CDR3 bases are TGTGCCGTTCGAATCGGACAGTTTAACACCGGGGAGCTGTTTTTT.

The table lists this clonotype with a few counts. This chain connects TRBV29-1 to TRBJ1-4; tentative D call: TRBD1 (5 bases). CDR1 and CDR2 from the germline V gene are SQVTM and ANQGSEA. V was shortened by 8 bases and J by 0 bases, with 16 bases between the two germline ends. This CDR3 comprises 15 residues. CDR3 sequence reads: CSIRTGGATNEKLFF. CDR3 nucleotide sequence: TGCAGCATCAGGACGGGGGGTGCAACTAATGAAAAACTGTTTTTT.

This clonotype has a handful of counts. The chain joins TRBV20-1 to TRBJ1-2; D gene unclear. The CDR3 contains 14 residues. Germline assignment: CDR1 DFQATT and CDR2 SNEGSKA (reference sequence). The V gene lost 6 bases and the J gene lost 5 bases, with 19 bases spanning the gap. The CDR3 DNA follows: TGCAGTGCGGTCGACGGAGGTACCACATATGGCTACACCTTC. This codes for CSAVDGGTTYGYTF.

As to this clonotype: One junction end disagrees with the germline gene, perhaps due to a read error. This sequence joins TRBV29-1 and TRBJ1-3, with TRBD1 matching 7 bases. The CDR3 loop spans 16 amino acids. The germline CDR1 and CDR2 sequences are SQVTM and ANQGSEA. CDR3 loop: CGVAHRQGATGNTIYF. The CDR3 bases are TGCGGCGTCGCCCACAGACAGGGAGCAACTGGAAACACCATATATTTT.

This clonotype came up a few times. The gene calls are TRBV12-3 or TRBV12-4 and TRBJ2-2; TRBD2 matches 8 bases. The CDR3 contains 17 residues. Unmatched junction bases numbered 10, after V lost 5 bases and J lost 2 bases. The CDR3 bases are TGTGCCAGCAGTAGGAACCGGGGGGGCCCAAACACCGGGGAGCTGTTTTTT. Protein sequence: CASSRNRGGPNTGELFF.

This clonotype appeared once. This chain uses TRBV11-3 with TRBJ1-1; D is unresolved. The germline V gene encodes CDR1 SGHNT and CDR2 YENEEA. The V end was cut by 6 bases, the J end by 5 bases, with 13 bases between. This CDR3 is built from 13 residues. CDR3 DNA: TGTGCCAGCAGTCTGGAACGGAGGACTGAAGCTTTCTTT. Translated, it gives CASSLERRTEAFF.

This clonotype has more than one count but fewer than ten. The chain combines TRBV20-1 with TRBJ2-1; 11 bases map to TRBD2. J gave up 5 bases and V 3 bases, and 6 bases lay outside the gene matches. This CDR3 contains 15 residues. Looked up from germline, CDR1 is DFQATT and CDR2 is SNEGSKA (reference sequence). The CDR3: CSARETSGIHNEQFF. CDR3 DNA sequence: TGCAGTGCTAGGGAGACTAGCGGGATCCACAATGAGCAGTTCTTC.

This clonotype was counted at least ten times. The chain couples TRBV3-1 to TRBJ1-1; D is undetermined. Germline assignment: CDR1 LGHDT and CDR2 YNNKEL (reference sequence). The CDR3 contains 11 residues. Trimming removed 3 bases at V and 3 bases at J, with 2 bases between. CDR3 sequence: CASSQDTEAFF. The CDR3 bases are TGTGCCAGCAGCCAGGACACTGAAGCTTTCTTT.

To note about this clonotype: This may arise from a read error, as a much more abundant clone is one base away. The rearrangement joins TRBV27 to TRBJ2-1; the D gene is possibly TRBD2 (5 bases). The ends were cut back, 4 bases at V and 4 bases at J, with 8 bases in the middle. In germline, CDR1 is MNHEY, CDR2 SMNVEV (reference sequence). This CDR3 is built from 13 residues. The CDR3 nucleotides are TGTGCCAGCAGTTGCGGGTCATACAATGAGCAGTTCTTC. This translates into CASSCGSYNEQFF.

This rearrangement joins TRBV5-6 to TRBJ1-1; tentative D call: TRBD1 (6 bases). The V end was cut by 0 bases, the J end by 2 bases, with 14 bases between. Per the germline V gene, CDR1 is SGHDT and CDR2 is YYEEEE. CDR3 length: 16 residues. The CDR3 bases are TGTGCCAGCAGCTTGGGGGGGCTCCTGGGCAACACTGAAGCTTTCTTT. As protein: CASSLGGLLGNTEAFF.

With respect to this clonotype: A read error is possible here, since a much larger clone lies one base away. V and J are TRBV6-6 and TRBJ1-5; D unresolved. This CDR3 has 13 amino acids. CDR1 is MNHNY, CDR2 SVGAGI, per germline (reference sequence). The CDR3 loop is CASSYSSNQPRHF. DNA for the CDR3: TGTGCCAGCAGTTACTCCAGCAATCAGCCCCGGCATTTT.

CDR3 sequence (DNA): TGTGCCAGCAGTTACCCCCTGAGTACAGTGACCGGGGAGCTGTTTTTT. Encoded protein: CASSYPLSTVTGELFF. The chain carries TRBV6-2 or TRBV6-3 and TRBJ2-2; unclear D gene. The CDR3 has 16 amino acids. Germline-derived CDR1 and CDR2 are MNHEY and SVGEGT. Trimming cost V 2 bases and J 5 bases, with 15 bases left between them.

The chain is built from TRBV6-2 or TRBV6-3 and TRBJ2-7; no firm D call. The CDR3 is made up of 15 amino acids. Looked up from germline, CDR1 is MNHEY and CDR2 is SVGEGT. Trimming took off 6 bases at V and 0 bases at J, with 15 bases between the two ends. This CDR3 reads CASSFTLDASYEQYF. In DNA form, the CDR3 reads TGTGCCAGCAGCTTTACTCTGGACGCCTCCTACGAGCAGTACTTC.

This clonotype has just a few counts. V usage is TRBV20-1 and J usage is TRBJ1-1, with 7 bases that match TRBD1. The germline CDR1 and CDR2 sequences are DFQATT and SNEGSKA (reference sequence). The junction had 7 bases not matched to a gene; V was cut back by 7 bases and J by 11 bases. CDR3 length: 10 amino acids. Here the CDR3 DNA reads TGCAGTGTTCACAGGGGCTCTGCTTTCTTT. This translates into CSVHRGSAFF.

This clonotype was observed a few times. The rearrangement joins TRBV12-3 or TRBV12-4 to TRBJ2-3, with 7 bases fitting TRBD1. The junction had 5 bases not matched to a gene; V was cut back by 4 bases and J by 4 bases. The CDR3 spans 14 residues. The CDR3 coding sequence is TGTGCCAGCAGTTGGTTACAGGGGTCAGATACGCAGTATTTT. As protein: CASSWLQGSDTQYF.

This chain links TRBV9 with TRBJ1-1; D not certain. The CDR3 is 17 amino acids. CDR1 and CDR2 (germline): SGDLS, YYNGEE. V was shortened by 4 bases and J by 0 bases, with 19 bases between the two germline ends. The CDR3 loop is CASSPHLQQVMNTEAFF. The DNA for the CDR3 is TGTGCCAGCAGCCCTCACCTACAACAAGTTATGAACACTGAAGCTTTCTTT.

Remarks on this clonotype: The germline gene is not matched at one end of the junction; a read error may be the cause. CDR3 residues: CTSSKQGNTGELFF. Here the CDR3 DNA reads TGTACCAGCAGTAAACAGGGGAACACCGGGGAGCTGTTTTTT. The gene calls are TRBV6-2 or TRBV6-3 and TRBJ2-2; D perhaps matches TRBD1 (6 bases). The CDR3 totals 14 residues. Germline CDR1 MNHEY, CDR2 SVGEGT.

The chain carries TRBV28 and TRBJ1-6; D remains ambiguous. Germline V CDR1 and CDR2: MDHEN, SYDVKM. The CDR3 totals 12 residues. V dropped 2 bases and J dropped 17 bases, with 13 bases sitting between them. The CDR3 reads CASSLVPSPFHF. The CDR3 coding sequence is TGTGCCAGCAGTTTAGTACCTAGTCCCTTCCACTTT.